This entry concerns a single T cell receptor beta chain. What this receptor recognizes is not known. No clone much larger than this one lies a single base away; base qualities are absent. This entry belongs to a study of OX40 agonist ivuxolimab in advanced cancers. Describing the broader study: Ivuxolimab was a fully human IgG2 agonistic monoclonal antibody targeting the costimulatory receptor OX40 (CD134). Partial responses occurred in three dose-escalation patients, of whom one had hepatocellular carcinoma and two had cutaneous melanoma. Of the roughly 52 dose-escalation patients, hepatocellular carcinoma was present in approximately 20, melanoma in roughly 15, renal cell carcinoma in 9 and head and neck cancer in 9. Intravenous ivuxolimab was administered to patients every 2 weeks at six dose levels: 0.01, 0.1, 0.3, 1.5, 3 and 10 mg/kg. The paper covers the monotherapy dose-escalation part of the phase I ivuxolimab trial, which included N ≈ 52 patients. Peripheral TCRbeta sequencing aimed to test whether ivuxolimab altered TCR sequence diversity and caused clonal T-cell expansion. A male proportion of almost 85% and a mean age of roughly 58 years, ranging from about 23 to 90, were recorded for the dose-escalation cohort. Prior anti-PD-1, anti-PD-L1 or anti-CTLA-4 therapy was permitted, and 40% of dose-escalation patients had received checkpoint inhibitors. Paper-wide results and their limitations: Low levels of normalized T-cell clonal expansion were also seen in some patients who did not respond. At doses from 0.1 to 3.0 mg/kg, clonal expansion was seen in both CD4+ and CD8+ blood T cells between baseline and week 6. In the 0.1-3.0 mg/kg groups, partial responders were among the patients with the lowest normalized peripheral clonal expansion, particularly in CD8+ T cells. The antigen specificity of the clonally expanded peripheral T cells was not determined. After ivuxolimab, more expanded clones were found on average in CD8+ T cells than in CD4+ T cells.

Patients with a history of autoimmune disease or receiving systemic immunosuppression were excluded from the trial. Peripheral blood for TCR sequencing was collected from all dose cohorts at baseline, on cycle 4 day 1, and on cycle 7 day 1. Samples came from an open-label, multicenter, first-in-human phase I dose-escalation trial of ivuxolimab. Adults with locally advanced or metastatic melanoma, renal cell carcinoma, hepatocellular carcinoma or head and neck squamous cell carcinoma were enrolled in the trial. Before TCR sequencing, CD4+ and CD8+ T cells were separately sorted from peripheral blood. Genomic DNA was isolated from the sorted cells so that the TCRbeta CDR3 region could be sequenced. The immunoSEQ Assay was used to sequence the TCRbeta CDR3 regions. The clones in this table, taken by TCRdb from immuneACCESS, are in-frame only. Not every clone is retained; where verified, under half of the shortfall comes from an unresolved V gene, and the cause of the rest is unknown. This sample gives about 74,000 clones in total; 84% of them show up just once. Jointly, the top ten make up around 2.1% of the sample.

This sample comprised CD4+ or CD8+ T cells sorted from blood, obtained in a trial of the OX40 agonist ivuxolimab. This sequence was found in an adult with an advanced solid tumor such as melanoma, head and neck, liver or kidney cancer.

The CDR3 has the sequence CASSHNRPSLTDTQYF. Here is the DNA: TGTGCCAGTAGTCATAACCGGCCGTCCCTCACAGATACGCAGTATTTT. The chain links TRBV19 with TRBJ2-3, with no confident D gene call. The junction carries 17 bases between V and J, which are trimmed by 5 bases and 2 bases respectively. The germline V gene (reference sequence) supplies CDR1 LNHDA and CDR2 SQIVND. Including the terminal cysteine and phenylalanine, the CDR3 comprises 16 residues. CDR3 DNA is the only sequence kept; it has 48 bases, read in frame from the first base. Reference TRBV19 and TRBJ2-3 proteins supply the regions before and after the CDR3; the full variable domain is: DGGITQSPKYLFRKEGQNVTLSCEQNLNHDAMYWYRQDPGQGLRLIYYSQIVNDFQKGDIAEGYSVSREKKESFPLTVTSAQKNPTAFYLCASSHNRPSLTDTQYFGPGTRLTVL.